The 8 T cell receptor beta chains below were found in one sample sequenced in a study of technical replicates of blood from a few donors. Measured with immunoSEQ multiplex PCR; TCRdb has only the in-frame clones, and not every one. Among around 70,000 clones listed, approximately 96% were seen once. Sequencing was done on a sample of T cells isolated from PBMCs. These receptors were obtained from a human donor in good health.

CDR3 region: CASSPDRSGYTF. The CDR3 bases are TGTGCCAGCAGCCCCGACAGATCTGGCTACACCTTC. This chain links TRBV5-5 with TRBJ1-2; weak D call: TRBD1 (5 bases). Trimming took 4 bases from V and 7 from J, leaving 11 bases between them. This CDR3 is built from 12 residues. In germline, CDR1 is SGHKS, CDR2 YYEKEE (reference sequence). Combining the CDR3 with reference TRBV5-5 and TRBJ1-2 gives the whole variable domain DAGVTQSPTHLIKTRGQQVTLRCSPISGHKSVSWYQQVLGQGPQFIFQYYEKEERGRGNFPDRFSARQFPNYSSELNVNALLLGDSALYLCASSPDRSGYTFGSGTRLTVV.

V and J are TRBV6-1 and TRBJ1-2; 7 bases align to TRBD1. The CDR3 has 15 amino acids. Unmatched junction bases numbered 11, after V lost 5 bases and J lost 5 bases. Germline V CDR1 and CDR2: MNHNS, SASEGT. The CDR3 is CASSSLTGTLYGYTF. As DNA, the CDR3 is TGTGCCAGCAGTTCGCTGACAGGGACACTATATGGCTACACCTTC.

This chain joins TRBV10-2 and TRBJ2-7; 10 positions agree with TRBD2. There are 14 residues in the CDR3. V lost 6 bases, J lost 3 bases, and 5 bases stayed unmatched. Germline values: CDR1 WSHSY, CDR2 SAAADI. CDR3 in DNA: TGCGCCAGCAGACCCGGGACTAGCGTCTACGAGCAGTACTTC. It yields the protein CASRPGTSVYEQYF.

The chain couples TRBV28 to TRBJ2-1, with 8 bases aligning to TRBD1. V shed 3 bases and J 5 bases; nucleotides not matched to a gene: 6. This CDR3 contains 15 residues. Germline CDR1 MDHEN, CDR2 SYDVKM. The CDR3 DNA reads TGTGCCAGCAGTTTGTCCGGGACAGGAGACAATGAGCAGTTCTTC. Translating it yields CASSLSGTGDNEQFF.

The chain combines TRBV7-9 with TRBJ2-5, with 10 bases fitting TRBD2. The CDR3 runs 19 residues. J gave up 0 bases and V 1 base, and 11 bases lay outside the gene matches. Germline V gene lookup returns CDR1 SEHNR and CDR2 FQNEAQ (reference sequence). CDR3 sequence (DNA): TGTGCCAGCAGCTTAGGAGCGGGAGGGAGTGCAGAATACCAAGAGACCCAGTACTTC. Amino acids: CASSLGAGGSAEYQETQYF.

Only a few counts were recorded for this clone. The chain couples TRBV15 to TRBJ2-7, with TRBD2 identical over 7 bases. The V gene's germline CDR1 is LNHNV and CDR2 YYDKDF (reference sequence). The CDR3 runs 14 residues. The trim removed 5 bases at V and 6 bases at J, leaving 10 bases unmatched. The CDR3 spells CATSVGREGSEQYF. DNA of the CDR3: TGTGCCACCAGCGTAGGGAGGGAGGGCAGCGAGCAGTACTTC.

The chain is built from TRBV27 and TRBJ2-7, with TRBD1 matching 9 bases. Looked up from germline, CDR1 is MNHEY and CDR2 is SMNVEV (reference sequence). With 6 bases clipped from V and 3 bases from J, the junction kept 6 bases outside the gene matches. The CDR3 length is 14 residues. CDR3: CASRTGTGIYEQYF. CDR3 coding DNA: TGTGCCAGCAGAACCGGGACAGGGATCTACGAGCAGTACTTC.

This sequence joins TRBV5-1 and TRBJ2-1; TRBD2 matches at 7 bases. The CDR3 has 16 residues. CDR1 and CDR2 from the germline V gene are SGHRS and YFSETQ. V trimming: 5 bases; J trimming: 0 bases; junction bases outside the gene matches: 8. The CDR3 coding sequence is TGCGCCAGCAGATCCCTAGCGGAGAGCTCCTACAATGAGCAGTTCTTC. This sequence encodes CASRSLAESSYNEQFF.